The following is a TCR beta chain sequence with its context. Antigen: not known. Trimming shortened V by 6 bases and J by 5 bases, and 13 bases separated the two germline ends. This CDR3 is 13 amino acids long. Germline-derived CDR1 and CDR2 are KGHSH and LQKENI. This sample was included in a study of cytomegalovirus exposure and HLA in healthy donors. The PCR contained 60 Vbeta and 13 Jbeta primers. Method: immunoSEQ multiplex PCR; TCRdb's copy keeps in-frame clones and lacks some. Of 100,000 to 150,000 clones detected, 80% to 85% appear once; the ten largest clones hold approximately 1.1%. Study outcomes and limitations: Later analysis found that TCR beta chains associated with HLA were more clonally expanded than other, equally common chains. Common viral pathogens (according to a later analysis) appeared linked to several of the most significant clusters. Through in vitro validation, three CMV-associated chains were shown to be specific for CMV antigens.

The chain links TRBV18 to TRBJ1-1; maybe TRBD1 (5 bases). The receptor was derived from a boy younger than 18 in good health and CMV-seronegative. The specimen sequenced was PBMCs. The CDR3 DNA follows: TGTGCCAGCTCTCTGTACGGGGGTACTGAAGCTTTCTTT. Protein product: CASSLYGGTEAFF.